This T cell receptor (beta chain) was retrieved from a study of identifying expanded T cells in peripheral blood (dated by TCRdb to the late 2010s). As for the study more broadly: Technical replicates were generated by sequencing separate aliquots of the same genomic DNA pool, and four replicates were compared pairwise.

During the collection period, no immune events, such as infections, were documented for the healthy donors. To calibrate time-dependent variance in a beta-binomial model of T-cell clone differential abundance, blood repertoires from healthy donors were used as a training cohort. The training cohort comprised approximately ten healthy donors, 3 female and 7 male. An age range of about 29 to 65 years, with an average of roughly 47 years, was recorded for the donors. Whole blood from each healthy donor was obtained from a commercial supplier and was collected at three time points 2 to 3 weeks apart. Genomic DNA was extracted from unsorted whole blood for immunosequencing. A remark on this clone: Its antigen is still unknown. No much larger clonotype is one base removed from it; base qualities were not supplied.

Findings and caveats that apply to the study as a whole: Variance in clone template counts between roughly two-week samples significantly increased with total template count across all healthy donors. It was expected by the authors that biological variance in healthy repertoires might increase further over much longer intervals, such as months to years. The beta-binomial model significantly reduced the number of clones called differentially abundant and the false-positive rate across all healthy-donor time intervals. About 1.3 differentially abundant clones were flagged by the binomial model between technical replicates, whereas about 17 and 20 were flagged over roughly two weeks and four weeks, respectively.

TCRbeta CDR3 regions were profiled by bias-controlled multiplex PCR amplification of genomic DNA with the immunoSEQ Assay. The original methods were these. To quantify the absolute abundance of each unique TCRbeta CDR3 region, the sequences were collapsed and filtered. Two models were used to test differential abundance: a binomial model (Fisher-equivalent) and a beta-binomial model that adds time-dependent variance fitted from healthy donors. Clones with fewer than 5 combined templates were removed, and a clone was called differentially abundant if the clone's Benjamini-Hochberg FDR was below 0.01. In the beta-binomial model, variance was expressed as a function of the total template count across the two samples, in the form v = (b*log(k)+a)^2. Sourced from immuneACCESS, this table was stored by TCRdb with only in-frame sequences that have V and J called. A share of the clones is absent; for the studies checked, an unresolved V gene accounts for under half, and the remainder has no known explanation. D and trimming were read from the DNA, whereas the V and J calls and clone size are those reported in that table. For this sample the table gives 81,000 or so clones, of which around 84% were detected only once. In total, the top ten clones hold around 20% of the sample.

Via the germline V gene, CDR1 is SGHTA and CDR2 FQGNSA. The CDR3 runs 15 amino acids, cysteine and phenylalanine included. The entry retains the CDR3 DNA only, 45 bases that are in frame from base 1. Unmatched junction bases come to 6, with V trimmed by 3 bases and J by 4 bases. The rearranged chain carries TRBV7-2 and TRBJ2-1; 7 bases in the middle match TRBD2. This clonotype originated in a person aged 18-69 years in good health. Material: blood. The CDR3 has the sequence CASSLSWGGYNEQFF. The DNA sequence reads TGTGCCAGCAGCTTGTCGTGGGGGGGTTACAATGAGCAGTTCTTC.